These 15 T cell receptor beta chains originate from one sample sequenced in a study of T cell responses to AZD1222 COVID-19 vaccine. Clones were sequenced by immunoSEQ multiplex PCR, and TCRdb holds only the in-frame ones, with some missing. The data hold tens of thousands of clones, with around 84% observed a single time. This sample comprised peripheral blood, obtained on day 0 of AZD1222 vaccination. The origin of the receptors is an adult in good health.

In its sample, this clone was seen a few times. The V call is TRBV5-1, the J call TRBJ1-2, with D possibly being TRBD1 (5 bases). Germline V lookup: CDR1 SGHRS, CDR2 YFSETQ. CDR3 size: 15 residues. The V gene lost 2 bases and the J gene lost 4 bases, with 15 bases spanning the gap. CDR3 sequence (DNA): TGCGCCAGCAGCTTTTCGGGGGGGAATAGCTATGGCTACACCTTC. Protein sequence: CASSFSGGNSYGYTF.

J is TRBJ1-3 and V is TRBV13; 7 positions agree with TRBD1. CDR1 PRHDT and CDR2 FYEKMQ come from the germline V gene (reference sequence). This CDR3 has 15 residues. J lost 1 base, V lost 1 base, and 1 base had no gene match. The CDR3 is CASSLARGSGNTIYF. CDR3 DNA sequence: TGTGCCAGCAGCTTAGCCAGGGGGTCTGGAAACACCATATATTTT.

J is TRBJ2-7 and V is TRBV3-1 (or the pseudogene TRBV3-2), with 11 bases matching TRBD1. The germline gives CDR1 LGHDT, CDR2 YNNKEL (reference sequence). The CDR3 length is 13 residues. The ends lost 4 bases at V and 6 bases at J; junction bases unmatched: 2. The CDR3 reads CASSPGTGGEQYF. Here the CDR3 DNA reads TGTGCCAGCAGCCCCGGGACAGGGGGCGAGCAGTACTTC.

The genes are TRBV6-5 and TRBJ1-1; weak D call: TRBD1 (5 bases). The CDR3 has 14 residues. Trimming pared 3 bases from V and 1 base from J, leaving 9 bases between. Germline lookup yields CDR1 MNHEY and CDR2 SVGAGI. CDR3 sequence (DNA): TGTGCCAGCAGTTATCTCAGGGAGAACACTGAAGCTTTCTTT. It translates to CASSYLRENTEAFF.

This chain uses TRBV4-1 with TRBJ1-2; the D is unclear. V dropped 4 bases and J dropped 2 bases, with 11 bases sitting between them. Germline CDR1 MGHRA, CDR2 YSYEKL. The CDR3 loop spans 14 amino acids. This chain's CDR3 is CASSPVGGNYGYTF. CDR3 DNA: TGCGCCAGCAGCCCCGTGGGAGGGAACTATGGCTACACCTTC.

The chain joins TRBV29-1 to TRBJ1-5, with D possibly matching TRBD1 (6 bases). The CDR3 is made up of 13 amino acids. The germline CDR1 and CDR2 sequences are SQVTM and ANQGSEA. Trimming shortened V by 7 bases and J by 6 bases, and 16 bases separated the two germline ends. The DNA of the CDR3 is TGCAGCGCCGCCGGGGGCGAAGGTCAGCCCCAGCATTTT. Its protein is CSAAGGEGQPQHF.

V usage is TRBV3-1 (or the pseudogene TRBV3-2) and J usage is TRBJ1-1, with TRBD1 identical over 7 bases. Germline CDR1 and CDR2: LGHDT and YNNKEL (reference sequence). Trimming at V came to 5 bases and at J to 10 bases, leaving 16 bases not matched to a gene. The CDR3 totals 15 residues. CDR3 protein: CASSRGGARWGLAFF. DNA for the CDR3: TGTGCCAGCAGCAGAGGGGGCGCACGGTGGGGGTTAGCTTTCTTT.

V usage is TRBV20-1 and J usage is TRBJ2-1; D ambiguous. The CDR3 spans 11 residues. The V end lost 8 bases, the J end lost 0 bases, and 5 bases lay between the germline ends. Germline V gives CDR1 DFQATT, CDR2 SNEGSKA (reference sequence). The CDR3 nucleotides are TGCAGTCGCTCCTCCTACAATGAGCAGTTCTTC. Translating gives CSRSSYNEQFF.

This clone occurred once. The rearrangement links TRBV29-1 to TRBJ2-1; 10 nucleotides match TRBD2. Trimming cost V 4 bases and J 6 bases; bases outside gene matches: 9. This CDR3 contains 15 residues. CDR1 is SQVTM and CDR2 is ANQGSEA in the germline V gene. Written as DNA, the CDR3 is TGCAGCGTTGGAAGGCTAGCGGGAGTTTTCAATGAGCAGTTCTTC. Amino acid sequence: CSVGRLAGVFNEQFF.

The V call is TRBV6-2 or TRBV6-3, the J call TRBJ2-7, with D perhaps TRBD2 (6 bases). The CDR3 runs to 13 residues. V lost 4 bases and J lost 3, with 10 bases in between. The germline V gene encodes CDR1 MNHEY and CDR2 SVGEGT. The CDR3 DNA is TGTGCCAGCAGTTCCTCGGGGGTCTACGAGCAGTACTTC. This sequence encodes CASSSSGVYEQYF.

The rearrangement uses TRBV12-1 and TRBJ2-7; the table's TRBD2 call for D was not verified on the DNA. TRBV12-1 is shown as a pseudogene. The CDR3 consists of 19 residues. As DNA, the CDR3 is TGTGCCAGCAGCTTTGACTCGCTAGCGGGAGACGGGCGCTCCTACGAGCAGTACTTC. It specifies CASSFDSLAGDGRSYEQYF.

This clone has only one observation. This chain uses TRBV2 with TRBJ2-7; D not certain. With 4 bases removed from V and 2 bases from J, the gap between germline ends came to 6 bases. CDR1 is SNHLY and CDR2 is FYNNEI in the germline V gene. CDR3 length equals 12 residues. The CDR3 DNA reads as TGTGCCAGCAGTGTTACAGCCTACGAGCAGTACTTC. It encodes CASSVTAYEQYF.

The chain joins TRBV19 to TRBJ1-1; 12 bases are a match to TRBD1. Looked up from germline, CDR1 is LNHDA and CDR2 is SQIVND (reference sequence). Losses at the gene ends were 7 bases for V and 5 bases for J; bases not matched to a gene: 14. CDR3 length equals 17 residues. The CDR3 nucleotides read TGTGCCAGTATCGACCGCCGGGGACAGGGGGCTCGAACTGAAGCTTTCTTT. It translates to CASIDRRGQGARTEAFF.

V is TRBV18 and J is TRBJ1-2; D call uncertain. V dropped 2 bases and J dropped 3 bases, with 1 base sitting between them. CDR3 length: 11 residues. Germline assignment: CDR1 KGHSH and CDR2 LQKENI. The CDR3: CASSPDYGYTF. The CDR3 DNA is TGTGCCAGCTCACCAGACTATGGCTACACCTTC.

The rearrangement joins TRBV7-3 to TRBJ2-5; D is perhaps TRBD2 (5 bases). The CDR3 totals 13 residues. Trimming cost V 5 bases and J 5 bases, with 12 bases left between them. Per germline, CDR1 SGHTA and CDR2 FQGTGA. The CDR3 bases are TGTGCCAGCAGCCCGAGTAGCGTCGAGACCCAGTACTTC. Its protein product is CASSPSSVETQYF. Combining the CDR3 with reference TRBV7-3 and TRBJ2-5 gives the whole variable domain GAGVSQTPSNKVTEKGKYVELRCDPISGHTALYWYRQSLGQGPEFLIYFQGTGAADDSGLPNDRFFAVRPEGSVSTLKIQRTERGDSAVYLCASSPSSVETQYFGPGTRLLVL.